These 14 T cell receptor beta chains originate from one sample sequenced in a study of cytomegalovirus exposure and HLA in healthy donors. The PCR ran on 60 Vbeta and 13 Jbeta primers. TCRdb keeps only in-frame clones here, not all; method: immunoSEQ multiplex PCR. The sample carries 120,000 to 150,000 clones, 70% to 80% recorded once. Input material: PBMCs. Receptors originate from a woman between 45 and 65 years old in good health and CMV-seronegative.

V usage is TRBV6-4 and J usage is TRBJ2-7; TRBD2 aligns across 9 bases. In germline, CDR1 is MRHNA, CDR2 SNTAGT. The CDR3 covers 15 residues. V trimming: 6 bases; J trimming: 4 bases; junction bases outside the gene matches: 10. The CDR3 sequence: CASSQSGGSQYEQYF. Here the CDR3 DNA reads TGTGCCAGCAGCCAGAGCGGGGGGTCTCAATACGAGCAGTACTTC.

CDR3: CASSLASVGTQYF. The CDR3 nucleotides read TGTGCCAGCAGCTTGGCCAGCGTTGGGACCCAGTACTTC. The chain recombines TRBV13 with TRBJ2-5; D is unclear. This CDR3 is 13 amino acids long. Germline V lookup: CDR1 PRHDT, CDR2 FYEKMQ (reference sequence). Trimming shortened V by 3 bases and J by 7 bases, and 12 bases separated the two germline ends.

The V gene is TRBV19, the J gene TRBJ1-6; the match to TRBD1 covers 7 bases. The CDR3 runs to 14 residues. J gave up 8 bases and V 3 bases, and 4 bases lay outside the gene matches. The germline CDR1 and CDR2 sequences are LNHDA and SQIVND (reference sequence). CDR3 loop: CASSIQGDYSPLHF. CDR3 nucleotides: TGTGCCAGTAGTATCCAGGGGGATTATTCACCCCTCCACTTT.

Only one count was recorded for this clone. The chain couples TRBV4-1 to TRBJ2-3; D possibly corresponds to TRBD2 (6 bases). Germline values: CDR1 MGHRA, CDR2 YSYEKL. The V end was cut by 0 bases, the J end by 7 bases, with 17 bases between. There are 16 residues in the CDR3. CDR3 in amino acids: CASSQDDLALAYTQYF. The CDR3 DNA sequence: TGCGCCAGCAGCCAAGATGATCTAGCGCTCGCATATACGCAGTATTTT.

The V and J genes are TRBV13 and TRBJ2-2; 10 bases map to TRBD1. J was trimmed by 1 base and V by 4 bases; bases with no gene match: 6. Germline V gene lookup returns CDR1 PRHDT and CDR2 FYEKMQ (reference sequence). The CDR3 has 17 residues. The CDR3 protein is CASSSHRDRGNTGELFF. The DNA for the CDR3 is TGTGCCAGCAGCTCCCACCGGGACAGGGGGAACACCGGGGAGCTGTTTTTT.

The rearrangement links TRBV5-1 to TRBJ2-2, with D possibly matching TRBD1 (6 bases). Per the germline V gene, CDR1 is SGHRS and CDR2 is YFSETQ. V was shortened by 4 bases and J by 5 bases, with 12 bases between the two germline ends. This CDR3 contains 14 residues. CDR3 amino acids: CASSVGQRTGELFF. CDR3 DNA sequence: TGCGCCAGCAGCGTGGGACAACGAACCGGGGAGCTGTTTTTT.

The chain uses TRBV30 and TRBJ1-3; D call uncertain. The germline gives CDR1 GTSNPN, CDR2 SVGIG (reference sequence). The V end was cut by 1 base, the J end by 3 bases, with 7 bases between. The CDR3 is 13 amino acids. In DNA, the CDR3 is TGTGCCTGGAGTGGGAGTTTTGGAAACACCATATATTTT. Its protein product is CAWSGSFGNTIYF.

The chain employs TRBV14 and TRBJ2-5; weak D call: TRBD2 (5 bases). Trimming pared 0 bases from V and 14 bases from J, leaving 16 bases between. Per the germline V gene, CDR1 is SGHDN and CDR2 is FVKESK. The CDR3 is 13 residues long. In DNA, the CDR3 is TGTGCCAGCAGCCAAGATGGGAGAGGACTGCACTACTTC. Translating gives CASSQDGRGLHYF. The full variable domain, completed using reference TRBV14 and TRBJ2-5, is EAGVTQFPSHSVIEKGQTVTLRCDPISGHDNLYWYRRVMGKEIKFLLHFVKESKQDESGMPNNRFLAERTGGTYSTLKVQPAELEDSGVYFCASSQDGRGLHYFGPGTRLLVL.

DNA for the CDR3: TGTGCCATCAGTGAGGGCAGGGTAGGCACTGAAGCTTTCTTT. Its translation: CAISEGRVGTEAFF. V and J are TRBV10-3 and TRBJ1-1; TRBD1 is a possible D gene (5 bases). Between the trimmed V and J ends, which lost 2 bases and 4 bases, there was a span of 11 bases. The CDR3 has 14 residues. Germline loops: CDR1 ENHRY, CDR2 SYGVKD.

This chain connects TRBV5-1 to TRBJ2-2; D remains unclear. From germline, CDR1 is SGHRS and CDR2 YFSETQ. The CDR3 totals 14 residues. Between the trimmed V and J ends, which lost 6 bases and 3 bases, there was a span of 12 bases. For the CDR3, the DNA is TGCGCCAGCAAGATTCTGACATACACCGGGGAGCTGTTTTTT. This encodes CASKILTYTGELFF.

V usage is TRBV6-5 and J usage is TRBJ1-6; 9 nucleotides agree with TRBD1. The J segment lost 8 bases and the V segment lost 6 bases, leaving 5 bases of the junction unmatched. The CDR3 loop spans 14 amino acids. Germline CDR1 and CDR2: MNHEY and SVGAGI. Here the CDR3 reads CASRPGQGYSPLHF. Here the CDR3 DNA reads TGTGCCAGCAGACCGGGACAGGGATATTCACCCCTCCACTTT.

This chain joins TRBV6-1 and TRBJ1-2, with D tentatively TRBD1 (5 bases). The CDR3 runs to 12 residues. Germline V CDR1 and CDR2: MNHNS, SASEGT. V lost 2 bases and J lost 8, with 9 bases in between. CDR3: CASSEPGSGYTF. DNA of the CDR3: TGTGCCAGCAGTGAACCAGGGTCAGGCTACACCTTC.

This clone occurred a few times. CDR3 sequence: CASSDRANTGELFF. CDR3 coding DNA: TGTGCCAGCAGTGACAGGGCAAACACCGGGGAGCTGTTTTTT. This chain joins TRBV2 and TRBJ2-2; D might be TRBD1 (5 bases). Trimming shortened V by 3 bases and J by 2 bases, and 7 bases separated the two germline ends. CDR3 length: 14 amino acids. Germline-derived CDR1 and CDR2 are SNHLY and FYNNEI.

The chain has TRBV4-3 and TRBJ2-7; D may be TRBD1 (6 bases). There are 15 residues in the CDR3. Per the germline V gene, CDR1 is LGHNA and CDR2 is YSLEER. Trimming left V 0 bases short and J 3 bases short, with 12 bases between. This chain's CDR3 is CASSQDRNRVYEQYF. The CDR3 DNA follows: TGCGCCAGCAGCCAAGATCGGAACAGGGTCTACGAGCAGTACTTC.